The present T cell receptor delta chain was sequenced within a study of γδ T cells in repeated Plasmodium falciparum infection. Vgamma9/Vdelta2+ and Vdelta2-negative gammadelta T cells were flow-sorted from PBMC for bulk sequencing. TCRdb re-called the multiplex PCR reads via CATT. The table shows 55,000 to 70,000 delta-chain clones, with approximately 1.5% occurring only once. The CDR3 is 17 amino acids. The germline gives CDR1 TSWWSYY, CDR2 QGS. With V trimmed by 5 bases and J by 10 bases, 17 bases remained unmatched. The TCR originated in a pool of human donors (malaria-infected and uninfected, not separated). The sequenced sample consisted of gamma-delta T cells from blood. The chain combines TRDV1 with TRDJ1; TRDD3 aligns across 12 bases. The J gene is absent in TCRdb and was assigned here via DNA matching to germline. DNA of the CDR3: TGTGCTCTTGGGAAGCCCCCTTTACTGGGGGATACCATAAGACTCATCTTT. Its protein is CALGKPPLLGDTIRLIF.